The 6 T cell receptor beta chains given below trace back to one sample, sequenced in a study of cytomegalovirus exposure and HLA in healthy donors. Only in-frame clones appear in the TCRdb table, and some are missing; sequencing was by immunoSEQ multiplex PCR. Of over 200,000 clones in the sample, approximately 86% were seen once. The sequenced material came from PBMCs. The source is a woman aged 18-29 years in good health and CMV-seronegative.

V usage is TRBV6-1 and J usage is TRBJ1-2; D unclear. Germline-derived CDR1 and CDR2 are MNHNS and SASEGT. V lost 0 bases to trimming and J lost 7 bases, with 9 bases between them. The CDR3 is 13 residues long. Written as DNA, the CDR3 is TGTGCCAGCAGTGAAGCGCCAGTTCGTGGCTACACCTTC. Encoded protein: CASSEAPVRGYTF.

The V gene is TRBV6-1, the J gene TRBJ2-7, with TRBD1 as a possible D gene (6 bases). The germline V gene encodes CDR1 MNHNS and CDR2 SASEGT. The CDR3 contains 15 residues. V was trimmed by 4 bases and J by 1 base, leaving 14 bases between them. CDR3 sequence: CASSVMYRASYEQYF. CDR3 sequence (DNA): TGTGCCAGCAGTGTGATGTACAGGGCATCCTACGAGCAGTACTTC.

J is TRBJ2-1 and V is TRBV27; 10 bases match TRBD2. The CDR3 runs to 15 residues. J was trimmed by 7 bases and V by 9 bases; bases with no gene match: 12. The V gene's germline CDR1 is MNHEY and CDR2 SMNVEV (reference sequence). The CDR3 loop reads CASSRASGSGNEQFF. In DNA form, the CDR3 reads TGTGCCAGTTCTCGGGCTAGCGGGAGCGGGAATGAGCAGTTCTTC.

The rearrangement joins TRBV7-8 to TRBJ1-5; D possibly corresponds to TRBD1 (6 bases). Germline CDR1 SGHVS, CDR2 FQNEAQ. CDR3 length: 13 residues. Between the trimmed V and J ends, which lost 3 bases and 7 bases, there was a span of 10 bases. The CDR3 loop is CASSLVGGQPQHF. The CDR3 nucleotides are TGTGCCAGCAGCTTGGTAGGGGGACAGCCCCAGCATTTT.

The CDR3 is CASSKSASMNTEAFF. DNA for the CDR3: TGTGCCAGCAGCAAATCCGCGAGCATGAACACTGAAGCTTTCTTT. The rearrangement links TRBV21-1 to TRBJ1-1. TRBV21-1 constitutes a pseudogene. CDR3 length equals 15 residues.

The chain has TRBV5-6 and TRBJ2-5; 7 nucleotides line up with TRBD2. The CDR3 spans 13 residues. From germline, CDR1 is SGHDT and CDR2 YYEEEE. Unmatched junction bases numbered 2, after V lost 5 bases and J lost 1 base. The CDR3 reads CASRKRGQETQYF. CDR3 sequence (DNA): TGTGCCAGCAGGAAGCGGGGCCAAGAGACCCAGTACTTC.